The present entry profiles one T cell receptor beta chain with its context. What it binds is not known. This entry belongs to a study of cytomegalovirus exposure and HLA in healthy donors. Overall study context: Caucasian-associated ancestry cluster membership applied to around 76% of about 370 genotyped donors. Study-wide findings and caveats: A later analysis revealed that TCR association rates differed between HLA loci, peaking at DRB1 and bottoming out at HLA-C. According to an earlier analysis, most TCR beta V segments yielded productive rearrangements about 90% or about 30% of the time.

PCR involved 60 Vbeta and 13 Jbeta primers. Sequenced by immunoSEQ multiplex PCR; TCRdb stores in-frame clones only, minus some. The repertoire holds 150,000 to 200,000 clones, with approximately 81% as singletons. What was sequenced was PBMCs. The sequence came from a woman between 18 and 29 years old in good health and CMV-seropositive.

The CDR3 here is CASSSGSGQGMGEQYF. CDR3 DNA: TGTGCCAGCAGCTCAGGTTCCGGACAGGGGATGGGCGAGCAGTACTTC. The V call is TRBV7-6, the J call TRBJ2-7, with 9 nucleotides matching TRBD1. V trimming: 4 bases; J trimming: 6 bases; junction bases outside the gene matches: 13. Germline CDR1 SGHVS, CDR2 FNYEAQ. The CDR3 is made up of 16 amino acids.